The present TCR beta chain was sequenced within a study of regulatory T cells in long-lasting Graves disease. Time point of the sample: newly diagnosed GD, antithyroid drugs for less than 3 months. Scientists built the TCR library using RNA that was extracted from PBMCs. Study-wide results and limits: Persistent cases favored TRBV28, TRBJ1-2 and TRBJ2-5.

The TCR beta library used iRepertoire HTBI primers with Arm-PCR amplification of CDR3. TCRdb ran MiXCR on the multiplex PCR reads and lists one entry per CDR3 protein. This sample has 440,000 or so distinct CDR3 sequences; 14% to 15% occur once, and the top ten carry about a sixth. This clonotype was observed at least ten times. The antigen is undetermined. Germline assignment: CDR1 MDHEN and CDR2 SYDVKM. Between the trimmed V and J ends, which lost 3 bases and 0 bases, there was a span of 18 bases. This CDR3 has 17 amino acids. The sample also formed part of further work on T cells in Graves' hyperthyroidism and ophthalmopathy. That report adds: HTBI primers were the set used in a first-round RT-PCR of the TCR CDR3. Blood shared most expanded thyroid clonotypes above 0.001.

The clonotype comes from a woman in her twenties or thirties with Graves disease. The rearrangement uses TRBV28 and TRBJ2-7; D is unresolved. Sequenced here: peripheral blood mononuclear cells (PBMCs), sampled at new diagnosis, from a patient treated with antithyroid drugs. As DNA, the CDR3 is TGTGCCAGCAGTTTCCGTTCTGGCAGACTCAGCTCCTACGAGCAGTACTTC. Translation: CASSFRSGRLSSYEQYF.